This paragraph covers one T cell receptor (beta chain) sequence. Its antigen is currently not known. There are no base qualities to consult, and no much larger clone falls within one base. This entry is derived from a study of blood T cells in healthy people across ages (dated by TCRdb to between 2015 and 2016). Describing the broader study: In model experiments, template switching captured roughly one uniquely barcoded TCR beta cDNA molecule for every two T cells. The donors were split into four age groups: young (average approximately 16 years), middle-aged (about 40), aged (approximately 60) and long-lived (approximately 89). The study analyzed two additional independent replicas of 1 million unique cDNA reads from the same blood draw for two donors, one aged 18 to 30 and one aged 80 or older. Age-related changes in TCR beta repertoire diversity were measured in the study by deep sequencing normalized with unique cDNA molecular identifiers. To avoid experimental bias, donors of different ages were spread randomly across the sequencing lanes.

The library was built by means of 5' RACE. Sequencing used an Illumina HiSeq 2500. A second PCR of roughly 7 to 12 cycles was performed with a sample-barcoded 5' primer and a J-beta primer mix. A template-switch 5' adaptor carrying 12 random nucleotides introduced a unique molecular identifier onto each TCR beta cDNA molecule. Each sample yielded at least 2.5 million CDR3-containing paired-end reads. First-strand cDNA was synthesized from all RNA with the Mint cDNA synthesis kit, primed by a TRBC-specific oligonucleotide. After uracil-DNA glycosylase treatment, a first 18-cycle PCR used universal primers M1SS and BC2_uni_R on all cDNA. Turning to the authors' computational methods: Each sample was normalized by randomly selecting 1 million high-quality reads, each carrying a distinct molecular identifier. Instead of being binned into consensus sequences, reads with shared molecular identifiers were discarded. MiTCR, with a Q25 quality threshold and the strictest error-elimination algorithm, was used for CDR3 identification, clonotype clustering and error correction. A nonparametric unseen species model using Euler transformation provided a lower-bound estimate of total TCR beta diversity. The public reads were run again by TCRdb, first through fastp at Q25 and then through MiXCR, and only productive beta chains were kept. Rows are combined by CDR3 protein, so each entry shows the most common genes and DNA. In this record, the V and J calls reflect TCRdb's handling and not the investigators' own analysis. The table for this sample lists around 800,000 distinct CDR3 sequences; 40% to 65% of them were counted only once. Of the sample, 41% is held by the ten largest clones.

Findings and caveats that apply to the study as a whole: As age increased, observed TCR beta diversity per million T cells dropped in a roughly linear way, and a significant reduction was already evident by age 40. The CMV infection status of donors was not known, potentially confounding age-related changes in expanded clonotypes. Total diversity estimates from one million sequenced T cells were considered lower bounds and underestimates. Compared with the aged group, the long-lived group had more naive CD4+ T cells, fewer expanded clones and increased TCR diversity, suggesting age selection. Bulk unsorted PBMC profiling prevented conclusive comparison of naive and antigen-experienced compartments. A strong correlation was found between observed TCR beta diversity and the percentage of naive T cells measured by flow cytometry.

Systemically healthy Caucasian individuals from Russia, some 38 in total and aged roughly 6 to 90 years, were included as donors. Ten milliliters of peripheral blood were drawn from each donor into EDTA-treated Vacutainer tubes. Ficoll-Paque density-gradient centrifugation was used to isolate PBMCs, with at least 6.5 million obtained per sample. Total RNA, at least 6 micrograms per sample, was extracted from PBMCs with Trizol reagent. For every donor, an aliquot of PBMCs went through flow cytometry to measure the percentages of naive CD45RAhigh/CD27high T cells. The CDR3 contains 15 residues, cysteine and phenylalanine counted. Kept here is only the CDR3 DNA, which spans 45 bases and is read in frame from base 1. The V end loses 8 bases and the J end loses 6 bases, and a stretch of 26 bases separates them. Per the germline V gene, SQVTM is the CDR1 and ANQGSEA is the CDR2.

This TCR came from an older man in good health. The sequence joins TRBV29-1 to TRBJ2-7; the D gene is perhaps TRBD1, from 5 matching bases. The sequencing sample was made of blood. The DNA reads TGCAGCATCTCCTGGAGTCCTGCCGGGCAGGGCGAGCAGTACTTC. Translated, this is CSISWSPAGQGEQYF.